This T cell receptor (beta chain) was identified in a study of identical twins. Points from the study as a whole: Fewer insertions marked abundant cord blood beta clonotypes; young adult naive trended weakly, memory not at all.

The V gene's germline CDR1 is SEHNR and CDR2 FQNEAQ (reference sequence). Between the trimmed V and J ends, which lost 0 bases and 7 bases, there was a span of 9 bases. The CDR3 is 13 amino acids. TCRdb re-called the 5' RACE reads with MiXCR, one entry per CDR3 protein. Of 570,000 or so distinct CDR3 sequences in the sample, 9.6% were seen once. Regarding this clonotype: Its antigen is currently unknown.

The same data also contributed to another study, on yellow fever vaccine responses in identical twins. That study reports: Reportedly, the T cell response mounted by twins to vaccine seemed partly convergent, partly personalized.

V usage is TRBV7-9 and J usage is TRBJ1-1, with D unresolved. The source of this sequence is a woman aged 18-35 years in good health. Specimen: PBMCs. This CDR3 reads CASSLAEGHEAFF. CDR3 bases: TGTGCCAGCAGCTTAGCTGAGGGCCATGAAGCTTTCTTT.